Included here is one T cell receptor beta chain sequence, with context. The CDR3 contains 16 residues. V was shortened by 5 bases and J by 3 bases, with 17 bases between the two germline ends. From germline, CDR1 is SEHNR and CDR2 FQNEAQ (reference sequence). The entry originates in a study of blood T cell repertoires in COVID-19. Per the study methods: Amplification from reference gene primers served as the basis for estimated nucleated cell counts. The protocol was immunoSEQ multiplex PCR, while the TCRdb copy is restricted to in-frame clones and leaves out a portion. V and J calls and clone size come straight from that table; D and trimming were deduced from the DNA. Among over 250,000 clones listed, 88% were seen once.

Specimen: PBMCs or T cells enriched from blood (not recorded which). This sequence originates from a woman aged 55 to 70 in a cohort exposed to, infected with or recovered from COVID-19 (not recorded which). The chain links TRBV7-9 to TRBJ2-1; tentatively, D is TRBD1 (6 bases). The CDR3: CASSRTDSTYYNEQFF. The CDR3 region has the DNA TGTGCCAGCAGCCGGACAGACTCTACCTACTACAATGAGCAGTTCTTC.